This T cell receptor beta chain was observed in a study of human T cells and chemical hapten exposure. Findings and caveats of the study: Expanded TCRs were compared with controls, and the expanded TCRs formed significantly more large CDR3 similarity clusters. With alopecia, donors may have immune responses unlike healthy people's. Patch test score tracked positively with PT1 expanded TCR counts.

In TCRdb, the RACE reads were re-called with MiXCR into one record per CDR3 protein. The sample carries about 62,000 distinct CDR3 sequences, around 7% recorded once. Germline V lookup: CDR1 LNHDA, CDR2 SQIVND (reference sequence). The CDR3 runs 14 residues. Trimming removed 3 bases at V and 4 bases at J, with 10 bases between. This clonotype appeared many times. Its target is not known. Time point in this sample: pre-sensitization, week 0. Treatment defined: therapeutic diphenylcyclopropenone sensitization with weekly scalp DPC. The chain combines TRBV19 with TRBJ1-5, with a possible D match to TRBD1 (5 bases). This receptor was taken from a woman in her thirties with alopecia areata. Some clones in this sample may be carry-over from other donors' samples. The material sequenced was whole blood, taken in connection with sensitization to the hapten diphenylcyclopropenone (DPC). CDR3 sequence (DNA): TGTGCCAGTAGTATCAGGGATCAAAATCAGCCCCAGCATTTT. This translates into CASSIRDQNQPQHF.